This T cell receptor (beta chain) was captured by sequencing in a study of blood T cell repertoires in COVID-19. Participants spanned ages about 18 to 90 years and resided in roughly 22 US areas. Clinical histories supplied by participants themselves formed the basis of cohort assignment. The authors' processing: The assay estimated nucleated cells by amplifying reference gene primers. Here immunoSEQ multiplex PCR was the method, and the copy in TCRdb shows in-frame clones only, minus some. V, J and clone size were drawn from that table, and D and trimming were deduced from the DNA. Altogether about 140,000 clones are present, about 80% being singletons, with the ten largest covering less than 3%. The trim removed 2 bases at V and 4 bases at J, leaving 11 bases unmatched. Looked up from germline, CDR1 is LGHDT and CDR2 is YNNKEL (reference sequence). The CDR3 spans 19 residues.

The sample was PBMCs or T cells enriched from blood (not recorded which). This clonotype was sampled from a woman aged 45-65 years who had recovered from COVID-19. The rearrangement uses TRBV3-1 (or the pseudogene TRBV3-2) and TRBJ2-7; 16 nucleotides line up with TRBD2. CDR3 region: CASSQSGAGLAGGRYEQYF. CDR3 nucleotide sequence: TGTGCCAGCAGCCAAAGCGGCGCGGGACTAGCGGGGGGGCGGTACGAGCAGTACTTC.